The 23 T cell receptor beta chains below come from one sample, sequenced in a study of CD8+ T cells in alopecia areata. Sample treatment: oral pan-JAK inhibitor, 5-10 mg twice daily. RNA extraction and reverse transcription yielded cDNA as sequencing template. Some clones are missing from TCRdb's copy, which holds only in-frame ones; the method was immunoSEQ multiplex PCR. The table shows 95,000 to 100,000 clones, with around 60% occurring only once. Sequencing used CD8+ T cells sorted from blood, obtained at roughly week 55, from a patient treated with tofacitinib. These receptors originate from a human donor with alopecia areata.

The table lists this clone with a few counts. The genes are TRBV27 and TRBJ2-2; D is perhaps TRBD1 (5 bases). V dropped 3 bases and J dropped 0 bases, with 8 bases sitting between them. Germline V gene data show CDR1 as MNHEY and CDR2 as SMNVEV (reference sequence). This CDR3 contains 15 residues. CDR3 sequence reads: CASSLSGSNTGELFF. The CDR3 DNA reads TGTGCCAGCAGTTTGTCAGGGTCGAACACCGGGGAGCTGTTTTTT.

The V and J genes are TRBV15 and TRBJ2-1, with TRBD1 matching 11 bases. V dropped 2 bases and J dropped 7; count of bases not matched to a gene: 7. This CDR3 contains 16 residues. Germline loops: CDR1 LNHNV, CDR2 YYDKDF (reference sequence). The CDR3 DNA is TGTGCCACCAGCAGAAACCGGGACAGGGGGTTTAATGAGCAGTTCTTC. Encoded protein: CATSRNRDRGFNEQFF.

The CDR3 reads CASSLGWNEQFF. CDR3 DNA: TGTGCCAGCAGCTTAGGCTGGAATGAGCAGTTCTTC. The chain recombines TRBV7-9 with TRBJ2-1; D gene uncertain. The germline V gene has CDR1 SEHNR and CDR2 FQNEAQ (reference sequence). CDR3 size: 12 residues. The ends were cut back, 1 base at V and 7 bases at J, with 5 bases in the middle.

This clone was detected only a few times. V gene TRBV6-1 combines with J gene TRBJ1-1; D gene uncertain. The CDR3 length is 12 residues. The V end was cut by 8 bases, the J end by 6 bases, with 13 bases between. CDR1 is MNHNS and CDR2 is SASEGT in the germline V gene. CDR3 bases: TGTGCCAGCTGGCGGGCCGCCGCTGAAGCTTTCTTT. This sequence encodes CASWRAAAEAFF.

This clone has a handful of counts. CDR3 in DNA: TGTGCCAGCACCAGGGGGCGTGACAATCAGCCCCAGCATTTT. As protein: CASTRGRDNQPQHF. V and J are TRBV19 and TRBJ1-5; TRBD1 matches at 8 bases. This CDR3 contains 14 residues. V gave up 9 bases and J gave up 3 bases; unmatched junction bases: 7. Germline CDR1 is LNHDA and CDR2 is SQIVND (reference sequence).

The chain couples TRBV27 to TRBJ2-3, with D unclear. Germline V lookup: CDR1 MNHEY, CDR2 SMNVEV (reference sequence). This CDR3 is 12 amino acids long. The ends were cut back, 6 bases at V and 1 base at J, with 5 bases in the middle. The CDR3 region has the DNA TGTGCCAGCAGCCCGGGCACAGATACGCAGTATTTT. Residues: CASSPGTDTQYF.

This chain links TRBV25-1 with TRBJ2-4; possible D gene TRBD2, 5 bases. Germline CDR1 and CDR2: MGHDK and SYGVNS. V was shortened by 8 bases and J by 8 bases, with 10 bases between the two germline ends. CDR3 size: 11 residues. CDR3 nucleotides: TGTGCCAGCGGTGGCGGGTACATTCAGTACTTC. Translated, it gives CASGGGYIQYF.

CDR3 residues: CASSSLGPEVGGIAFF. The DNA of the CDR3 is TGTGCCAGCAGCTCATTGGGGCCGGAGGTGGGGGGCATCGCTTTCTTT. This chain connects TRBV9 to TRBJ1-1; perhaps TRBD1 as D (6 bases). V lost 4 bases, J lost 11 bases, and 27 bases lay in between. This CDR3 contains 16 residues. Germline V CDR1 and CDR2: SGDLS, YYNGEE.

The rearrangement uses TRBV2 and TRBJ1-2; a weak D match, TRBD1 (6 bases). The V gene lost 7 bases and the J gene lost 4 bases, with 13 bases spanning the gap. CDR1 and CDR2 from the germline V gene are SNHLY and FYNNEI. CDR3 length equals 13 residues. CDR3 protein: CASTGAGVYGYTF. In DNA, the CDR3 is TGTGCCAGCACGGGGGCAGGGGTCTATGGCTACACCTTC.

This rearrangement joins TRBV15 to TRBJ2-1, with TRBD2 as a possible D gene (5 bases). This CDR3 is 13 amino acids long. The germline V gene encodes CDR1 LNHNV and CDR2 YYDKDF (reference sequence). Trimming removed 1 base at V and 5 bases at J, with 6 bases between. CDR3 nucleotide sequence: TGTGCCACCAGCAGAGGGAGGAACAATGAGCAGTTCTTC. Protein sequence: CATSRGRNNEQFF.

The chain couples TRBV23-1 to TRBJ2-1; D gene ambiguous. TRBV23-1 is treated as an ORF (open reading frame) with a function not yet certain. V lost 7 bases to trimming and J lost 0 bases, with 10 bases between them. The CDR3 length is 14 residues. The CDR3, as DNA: TGCGCCAGCATTGACCCTAACTCCTACAATGAGCAGTTCTTC. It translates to CASIDPNSYNEQFF.

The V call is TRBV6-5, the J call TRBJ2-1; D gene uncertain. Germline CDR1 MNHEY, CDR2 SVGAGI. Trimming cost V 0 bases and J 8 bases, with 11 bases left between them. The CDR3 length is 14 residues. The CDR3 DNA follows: TGTGCCAGCAGTTACTCTGCCCCCCGAGATGAGCAGTTCTTC. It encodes CASSYSAPRDEQFF.

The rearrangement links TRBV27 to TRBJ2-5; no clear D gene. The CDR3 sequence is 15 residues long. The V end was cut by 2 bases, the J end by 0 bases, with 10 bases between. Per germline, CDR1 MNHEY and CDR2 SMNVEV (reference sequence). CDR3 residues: CASSLRMGYQETQYF. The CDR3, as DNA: TGTGCCAGCAGTTTACGGATGGGGTACCAAGAGACCCAGTACTTC.

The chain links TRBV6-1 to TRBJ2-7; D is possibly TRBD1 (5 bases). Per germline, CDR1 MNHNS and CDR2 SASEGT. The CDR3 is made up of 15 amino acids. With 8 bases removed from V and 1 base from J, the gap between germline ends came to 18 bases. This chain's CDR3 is CASLADGHFSYEQYF. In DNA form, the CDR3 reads TGTGCCAGCTTAGCCGATGGACACTTTTCCTACGAGCAGTACTTC.

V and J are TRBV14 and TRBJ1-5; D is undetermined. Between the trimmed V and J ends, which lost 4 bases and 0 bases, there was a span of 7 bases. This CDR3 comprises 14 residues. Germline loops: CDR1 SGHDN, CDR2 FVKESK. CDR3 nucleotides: TGTGCCAGCAGCCCTCACAGTAGCAATCAGCCCCAGCATTTT. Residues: CASSPHSSNQPQHF. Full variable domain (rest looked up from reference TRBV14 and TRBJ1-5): EAGVTQFPSHSVIEKGQTVTLRCDPISGHDNLYWYRRVMGKEIKFLLHFVKESKQDESGMPNNRFLAERTGGTYSTLKVQPAELEDSGVYFCASSPHSSNQPQHFGDGTRLSIL.

CDR3 in amino acids: CAWSSGGLGTEAFF. In DNA, the CDR3 is TGTGCCTGGAGTTCTGGGGGGCTCGGAACTGAAGCTTTCTTT. The J gene is TRBJ1-1, the V gene TRBV30, with a weak D call TRBD1 (6 bases). V was trimmed by 2 bases and J by 5 bases, leaving 15 bases between them. The germline gives CDR1 GTSNPN, CDR2 SVGIG (reference sequence). The CDR3 extends over 14 amino acids.

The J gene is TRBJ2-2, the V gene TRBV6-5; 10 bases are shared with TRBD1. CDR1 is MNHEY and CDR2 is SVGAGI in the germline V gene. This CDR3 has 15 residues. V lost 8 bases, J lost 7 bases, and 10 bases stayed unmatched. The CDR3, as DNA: TGTGCCAGCGGGGACAGGGGAAAGGGAGACGGGGAGCTGTTTTTT. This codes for CASGDRGKGDGELFF.

The CDR3 DNA follows: TGCGCCAGCAGCTTGGTATTGGGGACCGAATACTGGCTTGCGGGCTACACCTTC. Translated: CASSLVLGTEYWLAGYTF. V gene TRBV5-1 combines with J gene TRBJ1-2; a possible D gene is TRBD1 (5 bases). Germline V gene lookup returns CDR1 SGHRS and CDR2 YFSETQ. The CDR3 spans 18 residues. Trimming took 0 bases from V and 8 from J, leaving 26 bases between them.

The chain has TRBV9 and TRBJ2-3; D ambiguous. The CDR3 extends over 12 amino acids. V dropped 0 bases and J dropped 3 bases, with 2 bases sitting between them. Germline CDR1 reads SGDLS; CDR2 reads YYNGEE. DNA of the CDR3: TGTGCCAGCAGCGTAGGGACAGATACGCAGTATTTT. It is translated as CASSVGTDTQYF.

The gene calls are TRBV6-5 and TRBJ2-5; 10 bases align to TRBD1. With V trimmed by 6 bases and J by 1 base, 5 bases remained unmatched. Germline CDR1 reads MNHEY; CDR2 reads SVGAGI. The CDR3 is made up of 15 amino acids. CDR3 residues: CASSLTGGLQETQYF. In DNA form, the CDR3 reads TGTGCCAGCAGCCTGACAGGGGGCCTCCAAGAGACCCAGTACTTC.

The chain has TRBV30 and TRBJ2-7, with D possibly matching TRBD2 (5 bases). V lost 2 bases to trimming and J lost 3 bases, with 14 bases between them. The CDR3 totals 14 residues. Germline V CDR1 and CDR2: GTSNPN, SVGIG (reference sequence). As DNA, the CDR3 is TGTGCCTGGAGTCCTACCGCCGGGATCTACGAGCAGTACTTC. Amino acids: CAWSPTAGIYEQYF. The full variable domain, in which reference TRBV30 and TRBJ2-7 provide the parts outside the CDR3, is SQTIHQWPATLVQPVGSPLSLECTVEGTSNPNLYWYRQAAGRGLQLLFYSVGIGQISSEVPQNLSASRPQDRQFILSSKKLLLSDSGFYLCAWSPTAGIYEQYFGPGTRLTVT.

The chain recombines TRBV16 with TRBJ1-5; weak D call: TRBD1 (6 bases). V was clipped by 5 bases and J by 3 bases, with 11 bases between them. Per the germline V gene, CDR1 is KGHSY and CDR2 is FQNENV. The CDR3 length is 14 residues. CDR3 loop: CASSSSGDNQPQHF. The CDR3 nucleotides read TGTGCCAGCAGCTCTTCAGGGGACAATCAGCCCCAGCATTTT. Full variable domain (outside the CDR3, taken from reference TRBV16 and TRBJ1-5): GEEVAQTPKHLVRGEGQKAKLYCAPIKGHSYVFWYQQVLKNEFKFLISFQNENVFDETGMPKERFSAKCLPNSPCSLEIQATKLEDSAVYFCASSSSGDNQPQHFGDGTRLSIL.

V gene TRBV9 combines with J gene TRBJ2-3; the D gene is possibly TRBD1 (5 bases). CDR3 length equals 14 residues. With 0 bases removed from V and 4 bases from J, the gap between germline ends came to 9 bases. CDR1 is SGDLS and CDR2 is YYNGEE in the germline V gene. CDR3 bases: TGTGCCAGCAGCGTAGGCAGGGCGGCAGATACGCAGTATTTT. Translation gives CASSVGRAADTQYF.